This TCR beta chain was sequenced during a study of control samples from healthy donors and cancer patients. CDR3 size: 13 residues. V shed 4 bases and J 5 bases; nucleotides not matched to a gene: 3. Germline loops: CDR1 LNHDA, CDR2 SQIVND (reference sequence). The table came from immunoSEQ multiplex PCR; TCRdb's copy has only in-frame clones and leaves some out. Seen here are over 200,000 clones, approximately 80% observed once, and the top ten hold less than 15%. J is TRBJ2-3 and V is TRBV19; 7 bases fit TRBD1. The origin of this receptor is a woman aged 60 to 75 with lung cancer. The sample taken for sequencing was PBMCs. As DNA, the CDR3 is TGTGCCAGTAGTAGAGACAGGGTAGATACGCAGTATTTT. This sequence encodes CASSRDRVDTQYF.